A single sample gave rise to the 19 T cell receptor beta chains below, sequenced in a study of shared clonotypes between healthy human individuals. Sequenced by immunoSEQ multiplex PCR; TCRdb stores in-frame clones only, minus some. The profile shows some 2,000,000 clones, about 95% of them singletons. Naive CD8 cells lacked CD45RO, underwent positive selection for CCR7 and left out terminally differentiated effector memory CD45RA+ cells. Specimen: naive CD8+ T cells sorted from blood. The receptors here all came from a man between 18 and 35 years old in good health.

The chain employs TRBV30 and TRBJ1-1, with TRBD1 identical over 8 bases. Germline-derived CDR1 and CDR2 are GTSNPN and SVGIG (reference sequence). The V gene end was trimmed by 7 bases and the J gene end by 4 bases; junction bases not matched to a gene: 2. CDR3 length: 11 amino acids. CDR3 DNA: TGTGCCTCGGACAGGGCCACTGAAGCTTTCTTT. Translation gives CASDRATEAFF.

This clone was counted a single time. The rearrangement uses TRBV4-1 and TRBJ2-7; 10 nucleotides line up with TRBD2. Germline CDR1 MGHRA, CDR2 YSYEKL. Losses at the gene ends were 0 bases for V and 4 bases for J; bases not matched to a gene: 12. The length of the CDR3 is 18 residues. The CDR3 region is CASSQDHGSPGLAYEQYF. In DNA form, the CDR3 reads TGCGCCAGCAGCCAAGATCATGGCAGCCCGGGACTAGCGTACGAGCAGTACTTC.

The J gene is TRBJ2-3, the V gene TRBV28; TRBD2 matches 10 bases. The CDR3 runs 13 residues. Germline V gene lookup returns CDR1 MDHEN and CDR2 SYDVKM. V dropped 7 bases and J dropped 6; count of bases not matched to a gene: 4. The CDR3 DNA follows: TGTGCCAGCACGAGCGGGGGGGCCGATACGCAGTATTTT. The encoded protein is CASTSGGADTQYF. The full variable domain, in which reference TRBV28 and TRBJ2-3 provide the parts outside the CDR3, is DVKVTQSSRYLVKRTGEKVFLECVQDMDHENMFWYRQDPGLGLRLIYFSYDVKMKEKGDIPEGYSVSREKKERFSLILESASTNQTSMYLCASTSGGADTQYFGPGTRLTVL.

To note about this clone: At the DNA level, this CDR3 is encoded by other sequences in the same sample as well. The chain has TRBV11-2 and TRBJ2-1; possible D gene TRBD2, 5 bases. V lost 0 bases to trimming and J lost 0 bases, with 6 bases between them. Germline CDR1 reads SGHAT; CDR2 reads FQNNGV. The CDR3 sequence is 15 residues long. DNA of the CDR3: TGTGCCAGCAGCTTAGAGGGGAGCTCCTACAATGAGCAGTTCTTC. It yields the protein CASSLEGSSYNEQFF.

This clone turned up a few times. The chain couples TRBV2 to TRBJ1-2, with TRBD1 matching over 7 bases. Germline lookup yields CDR1 SNHLY and CDR2 FYNNEI. The CDR3 is 14 amino acids. With 2 bases clipped from V and 4 bases from J, the junction kept 4 bases outside the gene matches. CDR3 DNA: TGTGCCAGCAGTGAACGACAGGGTGGCTATGGCTACACCTTC. Protein: CASSERQGGYGYTF.

The genes are TRBV27 and TRBJ2-2; TRBD2 matches 7 bases. In germline, CDR1 is MNHEY, CDR2 SMNVEV (reference sequence). The CDR3 loop spans 16 amino acids. Trimming cost V 6 bases and J 4 bases; bases outside gene matches: 11. In DNA, the CDR3 is TGTGCCAGCAGCCTATCCAGCGGGGTGGGCACCGGGGAGCTGTTTTTT. Its translation is CASSLSSGVGTGELFF.

This chain links TRBV13 with TRBJ2-7; 7 nucleotides agree with TRBD2. The CDR3 consists of 16 residues. Losses at the gene ends were 1 base for V and 7 bases for J; bases not matched to a gene: 13. The germline CDR1 and CDR2 sequences are PRHDT and FYEKMQ (reference sequence). CDR3 loop: CASSLEASGTLREQYF. The CDR3 region has the DNA TGTGCCAGCAGCTTAGAGGCTAGCGGAACCCTACGGGAGCAGTACTTC.

This chain links TRBV27 with TRBJ1-4; 10 positions agree with TRBD1. With 5 bases clipped from V and 10 bases from J, the junction kept 1 base outside the gene matches. This CDR3 has 12 amino acids. The germline V gene encodes CDR1 MNHEY and CDR2 SMNVEV (reference sequence). CDR3 amino acids: CASSGQGGKLFF. CDR3 bases: TGTGCCAGCAGTGGACAGGGGGGAAAACTGTTTTTT.

The rearrangement uses TRBV27 and TRBJ2-1; 9 nucleotides match TRBD1. The CDR3 has 15 residues. CDR1 is MNHEY and CDR2 is SMNVEV in the germline V gene (reference sequence). After removal of 5 bases from V and 9 bases from J, the junction contained 11 bases not matched to a gene. The CDR3: CASSATGQGRAEQFF. CDR3 sequence (DNA): TGTGCCAGCAGTGCCACCGGACAGGGGAGGGCTGAGCAGTTCTTC.

The chain couples TRBV27 to TRBJ2-1; D gene ambiguous. Germline lookup yields CDR1 MNHEY and CDR2 SMNVEV (reference sequence). Trimming cost V 6 bases and J 0 bases, with 15 bases left between them. The CDR3 sequence is 16 residues long. CDR3 in DNA: TGTGCCAGCAGCCCAGCGTGGGGTAGCTCCTACAATGAGCAGTTCTTC. It specifies CASSPAWGSSYNEQFF.

The rearrangement uses TRBV29-1 and TRBJ1-2, with D possibly TRBD1 on 6 matching bases. The V gene's germline CDR1 is SQVTM and CDR2 ANQGSEA. V lost 7 bases, J lost 4 bases, and 10 bases lay in between. This CDR3 has 11 residues. The CDR3 region is CSARGGYGYTF. Here the CDR3 DNA reads TGCAGCGCCAGGGGCGGCTATGGCTACACCTTC.

The chain has TRBV2 and TRBJ2-5; D ambiguous. CDR3 length: 12 amino acids. The V gene's germline CDR1 is SNHLY and CDR2 FYNNEI. V was cut by 8 bases and J by 5 bases, with 12 bases left in between. The CDR3, as DNA: TGTGCCAGCTTAACACCGGAGGAGACCCAGTACTTC. It encodes CASLTPEETQYF.

This clone was seen a single time. The chain employs TRBV6-1 and TRBJ2-5; D remains unclear. CDR1 and CDR2 (germline): MNHNS, SASEGT. The CDR3 spans 14 residues. Deletions cut 1 base from V and 2 bases from J, with 8 bases between. DNA for the CDR3: TGTGCCAGCAGTGAAGGGGTAGGGCAAGAGACCCAGTACTTC. Its translation: CASSEGVGQETQYF.

This chain links TRBV4-3 with TRBJ2-1, with TRBD2 as a possible D gene (5 bases). Germline V gene sequence: CDR1 LGHNA, CDR2 YSLEER. This CDR3 is 13 amino acids long. Trimming took 0 bases from V and 8 from J, leaving 8 bases between them. The CDR3 is CASSQDGNHEQFF. CDR3 DNA: TGCGCCAGCAGCCAAGACGGGAACCATGAGCAGTTCTTC.

The gene calls are TRBV29-1 and TRBJ2-4, with 9 bases fitting TRBD1. V shed 3 bases, J shed 3 bases, and the junction held 12 bases outside the gene matches. Per germline, CDR1 SQVTM and CDR2 ANQGSEA. CDR3 length equals 17 residues. The CDR3 nucleotides read TGCAGCGTTGATCGGTGGGACAGGGCCAGACGCAAAAACATTCAGTACTTC. Translating it yields CSVDRWDRARRKNIQYF. Full variable domain (remainder filled in from reference TRBV29-1 and TRBJ2-4): SAVISQKPSRDICQRGTSLTIQCQVDSQVTMMFWYRQQPGQSLTLIATANQGSEATYESGFVIDKFPISRPNLTFSTLTVSNMSPEDSSIYLCSVDRWDRARRKNIQYFGAGTRLSVL.

The count of this clone is one. V and J are TRBV11-3 and TRBJ2-1, with D possibly matching TRBD2 (6 bases). The ends were cut back, 0 bases at V and 2 bases at J, with 17 bases in the middle. Germline CDR1 reads SGHNT; CDR2 reads YENEEA. This CDR3 spans 18 amino acids. CDR3 sequence (DNA): TGTGCCAGCAGCTTAGAAGCTAGCCGAGGAGGGACCTACAATGAGCAGTTCTTC. Its protein product is CASSLEASRGGTYNEQFF.

The chain links TRBV30 to TRBJ1-1, with D perhaps TRBD1 (5 bases). Germline V CDR1 and CDR2: GTSNPN, SVGIG (reference sequence). The V end was cut by 8 bases, the J end by 6 bases, with 16 bases between. The CDR3 totals 12 residues. The CDR3: CARTGLGAEAFF. The CDR3 DNA reads as TGTGCCAGGACCGGCTTGGGGGCTGAAGCTTTCTTT. Together with reference TRBV30 and TRBJ1-1, the CDR3 gives the full variable domain: SQTIHQWPATLVQPVGSPLSLECTVEGTSNPNLYWYRQAAGRGLQLLFYSVGIGQISSEVPQNLSASRPQDRQFILSSKKLLLSDSGFYLCARTGLGAEAFFGQGTRLTVV.

This chain links TRBV7-9 with TRBJ2-3; TRBD1 or TRBD2 may be the D gene (5 bases each). This CDR3 spans 16 amino acids. V lost 6 bases and J 0 bases, leaving 16 bases between the germline ends. Germline loops: CDR1 SEHNR, CDR2 FQNEAQ (reference sequence). The CDR3 DNA is TGTGCCAGCAGGACTACCCCCGGGACCAGCACAGATACGCAGTATTTT. Its translation: CASRTTPGTSTDTQYF.

The chain links TRBV13 to TRBJ1-2, with D possibly being TRBD1 (6 bases). The germline CDR1 and CDR2 sequences are PRHDT and FYEKMQ (reference sequence). With 5 bases removed from V and 8 bases from J, the gap between germline ends came to 18 bases. The CDR3 loop spans 14 amino acids. The CDR3 spells CASSTSQGHGGYTF. CDR3 nucleotide sequence: TGTGCCAGCAGCACATCTCAGGGACACGGCGGCTACACCTTC.